This T cell receptor (beta chain) was obtained from a study of Ad26.COV2.S vaccination and SARS-CoV-2 variants. Study details: Enrolled in COV1001, the donor was in the Ad26.COV2.S trial arm, which received the vaccine. The study, taken as a whole, reports: The placebo group had lower spike-specific TCR breadth than the vaccine recipients did. Measures of TCR breadth and depth may have fallen short of total T cell responses.

The germline gives CDR1 SGHTA, CDR2 FQGNSA. The V gene lost 1 base and the J gene lost 3 bases, with 7 bases spanning the gap. The CDR3 runs to 14 residues. Here immunoSEQ multiplex PCR was the method, and the copy in TCRdb shows in-frame clones only, minus some. The repertoire has roughly 410,000 clones, roughly 80% of them found once; the top ten carry almost 7.5%. About this clone: The antigen remains undetermined.

Specified treatment: 15 to 20 received Ad26.COV2.S at low or high dose, single or two shots; about 5 received placebo; per-sample allocation not given. The study sampled participants on day 63 after the first vaccine or placebo injection. As its vector, the vaccine had Ad26, which expressed Wuhan-strain SARS-CoV-2 spike. The material was peripheral blood, obtained in a trial of Ad26.COV2.S vaccine versus placebo. This receptor was obtained from a person aged 18-65 years who received the Ad26.COV2.S COVID-19 vaccine or a placebo. The genes are TRBV7-2 and TRBJ2-1, with D uncertain. The CDR3 coding sequence is TGTGCCAGCAGCTTAGACAGAAACTACAATGAGCAGTTCTTC. It translates to CASSLDRNYNEQFF. The variable domain in full, with the rest retrieved from reference TRBV7-2 and TRBJ2-1, is GAGVSQSPSNKVTEKGKDVELRCDPISGHTALYWYRQSLGQGLEFLIYFQGNSAPDKSGLPSDRFSAERTGGSVSTLTIQRTQQEDSAVYLCASSLDRNYNEQFFGPGTRLTVL.